The 9 T cell receptor beta chains reported below all come from one sample, sequenced in a study of T cells in Graves' hyperthyroidism and ophthalmopathy. TCR beta CDR3 regions were amplified from RNA transcripts. HTBI primers were the set used in a first-round RT-PCR of the TCR CDR3. TCRdb ran MiXCR on the multiplex PCR reads and lists one entry per CDR3 protein. The table lists 300,000 to 450,000 distinct CDR3 sequences, approximately 15% of them singletons. Specimen: blood. All receptors derive from a woman in her 30s with Graves' ophthalmopathy.

There are many counts of this clonotype. A junction boundary mismatches the germline segment, possibly from a read error. The V call is TRBV7-7, the J call TRBJ2-1, with D possibly being TRBD2 (5 bases). Germline CDR1 reads SSHAT; CDR2 reads FNYEAQ (reference sequence). The CDR3 runs to 15 residues. The CDR3 coding sequence is TGTGCTAGCAGCTTAGCTTTTGGGGAGAACAATGAGCAGTTCTTC. Its translation is CASSLAFGENNEQFF.

This clonotype was recorded at least ten times. This rearrangement joins TRBV20-1 to TRBJ2-2; TRBD2 might be the D (6 bases). The CDR3 totals 14 residues. Trimming took 3 bases from V and 1 from J, leaving 9 bases between them. Germline V gives CDR1 DFQATT, CDR2 SNEGSKA (reference sequence). The CDR3 coding sequence is TGCAGTGCTAGCCCGCGGGGGAACACCGGGGAGCTGTTTTTT. It yields the protein CSASPRGNTGELFF.

This clonotype was seen only a few times. The chain links TRBV7-3 to TRBJ2-2; tentatively, D is TRBD2 (5 bases). The germline V and J ends were trimmed by 2 bases and 5 bases, with 18 bases remaining between them. The CDR3 is 17 residues long. CDR1 is SGHTA, CDR2 FQGTGA, per germline. The CDR3 protein is CASSLSGSGFSTGELFF. As DNA, the CDR3 is TGTGCCAGCAGCTTATCAGGAAGCGGATTTAGTACCGGGGAGCTGTTTTTT.

As for this clonotype: Possible read error: a much larger clone is one base away. The chain carries TRBV20-1 and TRBJ2-7, with D tentatively TRBD1 or TRBD2 (7 bases each). The germline V and J ends were trimmed by 5 bases and 7 bases, with 33 bases remaining between them. This CDR3 is 18 amino acids long. The V gene's germline CDR1 is DFQATT and CDR2 SNEGSKA (reference sequence). This CDR3 reads CSAGEGKVGQRVFREQYF. The CDR3 coding sequence is TGCAGTGCTGGGGAGGGAAAAGTGGGACAGCGGGTTTTTCGGGAGCAGTACTTC.

The chain recombines TRBV4-1 with TRBJ1-6; TRBD1 matches at 7 bases. Germline V gives CDR1 MGHRA, CDR2 YSYEKL. The CDR3 is 17 residues long. V dropped 8 bases and J dropped 0; count of bases not matched to a gene: 10. CDR3 region: CASGSTGQSSYNSPLHF. The CDR3 DNA reads TGCGCCAGCGGATCTACGGGACAGAGCTCCTATAATTCACCCCTCCACTTT.

This clonotype was seen at least ten times. The rearrangement links TRBV20-1 to TRBJ2-7; 8 bases are a match to TRBD2. V was pared by 6 bases and J by 4 bases, with 14 bases of the junction left unmatched. Looked up from germline, CDR1 is DFQATT and CDR2 is SNEGSKA (reference sequence). CDR3 length equals 15 residues. The CDR3 reads CSANGGGVSWYEQYF. The CDR3 bases are TGCAGTGCGAACGGGGGGGGCGTAAGTTGGTACGAGCAGTACTTC.

This clonotype showed up many times. The chain employs TRBV28 and TRBJ1-5; D gene ambiguous. The CDR3 spans 12 residues. Looked up from germline, CDR1 is MDHEN and CDR2 is SYDVKM. V was cut by 2 bases and J by 3 bases, with 2 bases left in between. This CDR3 reads CASSLPNQPQHF. As DNA, the CDR3 is TGTGCCAGCAGTTTACCCAATCAGCCCCAGCATTTT.

This clonotype was counted a few times. The chain carries TRBV4-1 and TRBJ2-1; TRBD2 might be the D (7 bases). CDR1 MGHRA and CDR2 YSYEKL come from the germline V gene. The ends were cut back, 3 bases at V and 0 bases at J, with 18 bases in the middle. This CDR3 region has 18 residues. The CDR3 spells CASSQDGRGASSYNEQFF. The CDR3 DNA reads TGCGCCAGCAGCCAGGATGGACGGGGGGCTAGCTCCTACAATGAGCAGTTCTTC.

The V call is TRBV25-1, the J call TRBJ1-1; D gene unclear. CDR1 and CDR2 (germline): MGHDK, SYGVNS. This CDR3 has 12 residues. V lost 4 bases and J lost 11, with 14 bases in between. The CDR3: CASSGSAPGAFF. CDR3 in DNA: TGTGCCAGCAGTGGATCTGCCCCGGGGGCTTTCTTT.